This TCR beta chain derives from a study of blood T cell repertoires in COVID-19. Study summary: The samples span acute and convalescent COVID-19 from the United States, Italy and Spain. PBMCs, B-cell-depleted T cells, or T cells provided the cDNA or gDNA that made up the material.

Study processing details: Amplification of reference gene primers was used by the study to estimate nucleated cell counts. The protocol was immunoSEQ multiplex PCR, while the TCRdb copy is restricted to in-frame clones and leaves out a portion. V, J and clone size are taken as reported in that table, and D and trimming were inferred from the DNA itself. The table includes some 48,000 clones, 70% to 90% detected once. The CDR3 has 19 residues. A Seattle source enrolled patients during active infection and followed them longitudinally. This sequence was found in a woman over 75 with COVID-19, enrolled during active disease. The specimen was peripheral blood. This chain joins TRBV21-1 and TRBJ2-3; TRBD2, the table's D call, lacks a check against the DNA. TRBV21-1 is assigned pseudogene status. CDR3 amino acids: CASSKEDGTGNAGTDTQYF. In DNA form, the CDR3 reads TGTGCCAGCAGCAAAGAAGATGGAACCGGGAACGCGGGCACAGATACGCAGTATTTT.